A single sample is the source of the 27 T cell receptor beta chains below, sequenced in a study of T cell responses to AZD1222 COVID-19 vaccine. Only in-frame clones appear in the TCRdb table, and some are missing; sequencing was by immunoSEQ multiplex PCR. Here the sample spans 90,000 to 150,000 clones, roughly 89% being singletons. Material: peripheral blood, obtained on day 0 of AZD1222 vaccination. These receptor sequences come from an adult in good health.

This chain connects TRBV9 to TRBJ1-3; D unresolved. Looked up from germline, CDR1 is SGDLS and CDR2 is YYNGEE. The V gene lost 0 bases and the J gene lost 4 bases, with 11 bases spanning the gap. There are 15 residues in the CDR3. CDR3 DNA: TGTGCCAGCAGCGTAGGCGGACCGGGAGGAAACACCATATATTTT. As protein: CASSVGGPGGNTIYF. Drawing the rest from reference TRBV9 and TRBJ1-3, the complete variable domain is DSGVTQTPKHLITATGQRVTLRCSPRSGDLSVYWYQQSLDQGLQFLIQYYNGEERAKGNILERFSAQQFPDLHSELNLSSLELGDSALYFCASSVGGPGGNTIYFGEGSWLTVV.

The rearrangement joins TRBV6-5 to TRBJ2-1; the match to TRBD1 covers 7 bases. The V and J ends lost 7 bases and 6 bases, in that order; junction bases with no gene match: 9. CDR1 is MNHEY and CDR2 is SVGAGI in the germline V gene. The CDR3 is made up of 14 amino acids. The CDR3 here is CASTKGAQGNEQFF. CDR3 DNA: TGTGCCAGCACCAAGGGGGCCCAAGGCAATGAGCAGTTCTTC.

This clone was seen more than once but under ten times. This chain links TRBV19 with TRBJ1-1; TRBD1 agrees at 7 bases. CDR3 length equals 13 residues. CDR1 is LNHDA, CDR2 SQIVND, per germline (reference sequence). V dropped 3 bases and J dropped 8; count of bases not matched to a gene: 6. The CDR3 loop is CASSMSGTAEAFF. The CDR3 bases are TGTGCCAGTAGTATGAGTGGGACAGCCGAAGCTTTCTTT.

The chain recombines TRBV27 with TRBJ1-6, with no clear D. With 4 bases removed from V and 0 bases from J, the gap between germline ends came to 7 bases. CDR3 size: 15 residues. The germline V gene has CDR1 MNHEY and CDR2 SMNVEV (reference sequence). The CDR3 loop is CASSYLGSYNSPLHF. CDR3 sequence (DNA): TGTGCCAGCAGTTATTTGGGCTCCTATAATTCACCCCTCCACTTT.

The rearrangement links TRBV4-1 to TRBJ2-1; D call uncertain. V lost 0 bases and J lost 9, with 9 bases in between. The CDR3 totals 13 residues. Germline assignment: CDR1 MGHRA and CDR2 YSYEKL. Here the CDR3 DNA reads TGCGCCAGCAGCCAAGAGGGGTATCTTGAGCAGTTCTTC. Protein sequence: CASSQEGYLEQFF.

The rearrangement joins TRBV6-5 to TRBJ1-2, with D maybe TRBD1 (6 bases). V lost 9 bases to trimming and J lost 2 bases, with 13 bases between them. The CDR3 totals 13 residues. CDR1 and CDR2 (germline): MNHEY, SVGAGI. The CDR3 region has the DNA TGTGCCAGTAGGGGGGCGGGGAACTATGGCTACACCTTC. It encodes CASRGAGNYGYTF.

This chain links TRBV4-2 with TRBJ1-1; D is unresolved. The germline V and J ends were trimmed by 3 bases and 1 base, with 9 bases remaining between them. CDR1 LGHNA and CDR2 YNFKEQ come from the germline V gene. The CDR3 contains 14 residues. CDR3 coding DNA: TGTGCCAGCAGCCATGGCACAGCGAACACTGAAGCTTTCTTT. Protein sequence: CASSHGTANTEAFF.

The gene calls are TRBV5-4 and TRBJ1-4; D is perhaps TRBD1 (5 bases). The CDR3 covers 12 residues. The V and J ends lost 4 bases and 10 bases respectively, with 11 bases between them. Germline lookup yields CDR1 SGHNT and CDR2 YYREEE (reference sequence). CDR3 residues: CASSLGRGKLFF. The CDR3 nucleotides read TGTGCCAGCAGCCTGGGGCGAGGAAAACTGTTTTTT.

The chain joins TRBV19 to TRBJ1-4; D might be TRBD1 (6 bases). V shed 5 bases and J shed 8 bases, with 12 bases lying between them. CDR3 length equals 13 residues. Per the germline V gene, CDR1 is LNHDA and CDR2 is SQIVND (reference sequence). The CDR3 DNA is TGTGCCAGTAGTCTCGGGACATTCGAAAAACTGTTTTTT. This codes for CASSLGTFEKLFF.

The J gene is TRBJ2-5, the V gene TRBV7-2; no clear D gene. This CDR3 comprises 14 residues. The germline V gene encodes CDR1 SGHTA and CDR2 FQGNSA. Trimming took 1 base from V and 6 from J, leaving 12 bases between them. The CDR3 DNA sequence: TGTGCCAGCAGCTTAGAGGTTCTGCGACAGACCCAGTACTTC. As protein: CASSLEVLRQTQYF.

V gene TRBV18 combines with J gene TRBJ2-3; TRBD2 matches 12 bases. Unmatched junction bases numbered 4, after V lost 3 bases and J lost 3 bases. Germline CDR1 is KGHSH and CDR2 is LQKENI. The CDR3 has 16 amino acids. The CDR3 sequence: CASSPPTSGSTDTQYF. The CDR3 DNA is TGTGCCAGCTCACCCCCGACTAGCGGGAGTACAGATACGCAGTATTTT.

This chain joins TRBV5-1 and TRBJ1-4; tentative D call: TRBD1 (5 bases). The CDR3 contains 14 residues. Germline CDR1 SGHRS, CDR2 YFSETQ. V lost 0 bases to trimming and J lost 7 bases, with 10 bases between them. The CDR3 DNA reads TGCGCCAGCAGCTTGGCGGGGGGGACTGAAAAACTGTTTTTT. The encoded protein is CASSLAGGTEKLFF. The variable domain in full, with the rest retrieved from reference TRBV5-1 and TRBJ1-4, is KAGVTQTPRYLIKTRGQQVTLSCSPISGHRSVSWYQQTPGQGLQFLFEYFSETQRNKGNFPGRFSGRQFSNSRSEMNVSTLELGDSALYLCASSLAGGTEKLFFGSGTQLSVL.

This chain connects TRBV5-4 to TRBJ1-2; D unclear. Germline V CDR1 and CDR2: SGHNT, YYREEE (reference sequence). V lost 4 bases to trimming and J lost 0 bases, with 13 bases between them. The CDR3 sequence is 15 residues long. For the CDR3, the DNA is TGTGCCAGCAGCAGGGCCGTTACGGCTAACTATGGCTACACCTTC. Translation gives CASSRAVTANYGYTF.

This chain uses TRBV2 with TRBJ2-1; D call uncertain. Trimming cost V 11 bases and J 5 bases, with 16 bases left between them. This CDR3 is built from 13 residues. CDR1 and CDR2 from the germline V gene are SNHLY and FYNNEI. The CDR3 region is CAAKNYGNNEQFF. CDR3 nucleotides: TGTGCCGCAAAGAACTACGGAAACAATGAGCAGTTCTTC. Full variable domain (outside the CDR3, taken from reference TRBV2 and TRBJ2-1): EPEVTQTPSHQVTQMGQEVILRCVPISNHLYFYWYRQILGQKVEFLVSFYNNEISEKSEIFDDQFSVERPDGSNFTLKIRSTKLEDSAMYFCAAKNYGNNEQFFGPGTRLTVL.

The gene calls are TRBV7-2 and TRBJ2-7, with TRBD2 identical over 7 bases. CDR1 is SGHTA and CDR2 is FQGNSA in the germline V gene. Trimming at V came to 5 bases and at J to 0 bases, leaving 13 bases not matched to a gene. The CDR3 contains 17 residues. The CDR3 nucleotides are TGTGCCAGCAGCCCCCAAGCGACGGGGGGATACTCCTACGAGCAGTACTTC. Protein: CASSPQATGGYSYEQYF.

V usage is TRBV30 and J usage is TRBJ1-5; 8 bases agree with TRBD1. The CDR3 is 18 amino acids. J gave up 1 base and V 1 base, and 12 bases lay outside the gene matches. The germline V gene encodes CDR1 GTSNPN and CDR2 SVGIG (reference sequence). The CDR3 DNA reads as TGTGCCTGGAGTGCCAGCCGTACCGGACAGGGCAGCAATCAGCCCCAGCATTTT. Encoded protein: CAWSASRTGQGSNQPQHF.

The V gene is TRBV5-1, the J gene TRBJ2-2; TRBD1 matches at 8 bases. The CDR3 sequence is 20 residues long. V gave up 4 bases and J gave up 6 bases; unmatched junction bases: 23. CDR1 and CDR2 from the germline V gene are SGHRS and YFSETQ. CDR3 DNA: TGCGCCAGCAGCCCTCCTGAGGACAGGGAATTCTGGGAAGCGGCCGGGGAGCTGTTTTTT. Translating it yields CASSPPEDREFWEAAGELFF. Variable domain in full (rest from reference TRBV5-1 and TRBJ2-2): KAGVTQTPRYLIKTRGQQVTLSCSPISGHRSVSWYQQTPGQGLQFLFEYFSETQRNKGNFPGRFSGRQFSNSRSEMNVSTLELGDSALYLCASSPPEDREFWEAAGELFFGEGSRLTVL.

The V and J genes are TRBV7-9 and TRBJ1-2; TRBD1 agrees at 7 bases. Germline values: CDR1 SEHNR, CDR2 FQNEAQ (reference sequence). Losses at the gene ends were 1 base for V and 8 bases for J; bases not matched to a gene: 13. There are 16 residues in the CDR3. This CDR3 reads CASSLEGPRQGGGYTF. The DNA for the CDR3 is TGTGCCAGCAGCTTAGAGGGACCGAGACAGGGAGGAGGCTACACCTTC.

The chain uses TRBV5-1 and TRBJ1-4; 7 positions agree with TRBD1. Trimming at V came to 4 bases and at J to 8 bases, leaving 5 bases not matched to a gene. The CDR3 runs to 13 residues. CDR1 and CDR2 (germline): SGHRS, YFSETQ. CDR3 residues: CASSLGQAEKLFF. The CDR3 coding sequence is TGCGCCAGCAGCCTAGGACAGGCCGAAAAACTGTTTTTT.

CDR3 sequence reads: CASSRSTDTQYF. Written as DNA, the CDR3 is TGTGCCAGCAGTCGGAGCACAGATACGCAGTATTTT. The V gene is TRBV6-5, the J gene TRBJ2-3; D uncertain. The CDR3 covers 12 residues. The V end lost 5 bases, the J end lost 0 bases, and 3 bases lay between the germline ends. The germline CDR1 and CDR2 sequences are MNHEY and SVGAGI.

The rearrangement joins TRBV27 to TRBJ2-1; TRBD1 might be the D (7 bases). Germline CDR1 reads MNHEY; CDR2 reads SMNVEV (reference sequence). Trimming took off 6 bases at V and 5 bases at J, with 17 bases between the two ends. CDR3 length: 15 amino acids. The CDR3 nucleotides are TGTGCCAGCAGAATAGGAGGGACAGCGGACAATGAGCAGTTCTTC. It encodes CASRIGGTADNEQFF.

Here the CDR3 DNA reads TGTGCCAGCAGCCAAGTTGCCGAGAGCTCCTACGAGCAGTACTTC. Translated, it gives CASSQVAESSYEQYF. V gene TRBV4-2 combines with J gene TRBJ2-7; unclear D gene. The CDR3 is 15 amino acids. Germline V gene data show CDR1 as LGHNA and CDR2 as YNFKEQ. V lost 1 base to trimming and J lost 0 bases, with 10 bases between them.

This clone came up once. V is TRBV16 and J is TRBJ2-7; no clear D. The CDR3 length is 12 residues. Germline V gene sequence: CDR1 KGHSY, CDR2 FQNENV. V was pared by 2 bases and J by 4 bases, with 6 bases between. The CDR3 DNA reads TGTGCCAGCAGCCAAACGTCTTACGAGCAGTACTTC. Translating it yields CASSQTSYEQYF.

There are a few counts of this clone. The V gene is TRBV19, the J gene TRBJ2-3; D gene ambiguous. The CDR3 loop spans 14 amino acids. Germline CDR1 and CDR2: LNHDA and SQIVND (reference sequence). V lost 1 base to trimming and J lost 6 bases, with 11 bases between them. The CDR3 DNA follows: TGTGCCAGTAGTATAGGGGCTAGTTTGGATACGCAGTATTTT. Protein product: CASSIGASLDTQYF. Drawing the rest from reference TRBV19 and TRBJ2-3, the complete variable domain is DGGITQSPKYLFRKEGQNVTLSCEQNLNHDAMYWYRQDPGQGLRLIYYSQIVNDFQKGDIAEGYSVSREKKESFPLTVTSAQKNPTAFYLCASSIGASLDTQYFGPGTRLTVL.

This chain links TRBV7-3 with TRBJ2-5; no firm D call. The germline CDR1 and CDR2 sequences are SGHTA and FQGTGA. Trimming removed 2 bases from V and 0 bases from J, with 4 bases in between. This CDR3 has 13 residues. The CDR3 reads CASSLGNQETQYF. For the CDR3, the DNA is TGTGCCAGCAGCTTAGGAAACCAAGAGACCCAGTACTTC.

The genes are TRBV19 and TRBJ2-3; tentative D call: TRBD2 (6 bases). CDR1 and CDR2 (germline): LNHDA, SQIVND (reference sequence). The CDR3 length is 14 residues. Between the trimmed V and J ends, which lost 5 bases and 7 bases, there was a span of 16 bases. CDR3 sequence reads: CASSVQEGAYTQYF. CDR3 nucleotide sequence: TGTGCCAGTAGTGTCCAGGAGGGCGCGTATACGCAGTATTTT.

V gene TRBV28 combines with J gene TRBJ2-1, with D unresolved. The CDR3 extends over 15 amino acids. Germline V gene lookup returns CDR1 MDHEN and CDR2 SYDVKM. V was shortened by 2 bases and J by 5 bases, with 13 bases between the two germline ends. CDR3: CASSLRGTLNNEQFF. The CDR3 region has the DNA TGTGCCAGCAGTTTAAGAGGAACCCTGAACAATGAGCAGTTCTTC.